The entry below gives a single T cell receptor beta chain sequence along with its context. Its antigen remains unidentified. The assay was immunoSEQ multiplex PCR, and TCRdb's table has in-frame clones only and misses some. The sample consists of 130,000 or so clones, around 77% of them appearing once. The data were taken from a study of cytotoxic CD8 clonotypes in ibrutinib-treated CLL. There are 16 residues in the CDR3. The V gene end was trimmed by 1 base and the J gene end by 2 bases; junction bases not matched to a gene: 8. Germline V CDR1 and CDR2: MNHNS, SASEGT. Study-level results: Stable or contracted on treatment, public clonotypes were also uncommon. Upon ibrutinib response clonality rose, and upon progression it fell back toward baseline.

The chain uses TRBV6-1 and TRBJ2-7; 7 bases match TRBD2. This material consisted of PBMCs, taken after 12 months of ibrutinib treatment. The TCR sequence derives from a human donor with chronic lymphocytic leukemia. The CDR3 coding sequence is TGTGCCAGCAGTGAAGGAGGACGGCTAGCGGCCTACGAGCAGTACTTC. It yields the protein CASSEGGRLAAYEQYF.